Described below is a single T cell receptor beta chain sequence and its context. Antigen unknown. The CDR3 has 16 amino acids. Trimming shortened V by 1 base and J by 3 bases, and 13 bases separated the two germline ends. Germline CDR1 and CDR2: MNHEY and SVGEGT. The entry originates in a study of vaccination effects on CD4 cells after COVID-19. Study-wide context: The researchers cultured approximately 2 million PBMC per well with 8 to 10 IU/ml IL-2 and 8.5 to 10 ug/ml peptides.

Study-wide results and limits: Marked clonal contraction was seen in infection- and vaccine-induced clones late after vaccination.

TCRdb's copy holds only in-frame clones and misses some; the assay was immunoSEQ multiplex PCR. This sample has roughly 36,000 clones, with about four fifths found just once. On day 10 of culture, CD4+ T cells were separated out. Researchers swapped half the medium for IL-2 medium on both days 3 and 7. Specimen: CD4+ T cells from PBMCs cultured without peptide, collected before COVID-19 vaccination. The sequence derives from a human donor who received a COVID-19 vaccine. The gene calls are TRBV6-2 or TRBV6-3 and TRBJ1-5; D is unclear. In DNA, the CDR3 is TGTGCCAGCAGTTACTGGGGATTAGGTGACAATCAGCCCCAGCATTTT. Its translation is CASSYWGLGDNQPQHF.